This is a list of T cell receptor beta chains from one sample in a study of blood T cell repertoires in COVID-19. Sequencing was performed with immunoSEQ multiplex PCR; in TCRdb, only in-frame clones are kept and a portion is missing. The table lists about 170,000 clones, around 89% of them singletons. The sequencing sample was made of peripheral blood. These receptors all come from a man between 50 and 59 years old who had recovered from COVID-19. Both conserved end residues are part of each CDR3. The order of the fields is D gene, V gene, clone size, J gene, CDR3 protein, CDR3 DNA. The D gene is left open where the match is weak. Size tells how often a clone was seen (once, few, many) or the class of an expanded clone, and some rows leave it out.

TRBD2	TRBV18	-	TRBJ2-3	CASPGGDPTDTQYF	TGTGCCAGCCCCGGGGGGGACCCTACAGATACGCAGTATTTT
-	TRBV7-2	-	TRBJ1-3	CASSFGTGQRDF	TGTGCCAGCAGCTTTGGCACCGGACAGCGCGATTTT
-	TRBV7-2	-	TRBJ1-6	CASSLGTVTNSPLHF	TGTGCCAGCAGCTTAGGGACAGTGACCAATTCACCCCTCCACTTT
TRBD2	TRBV19	-	TRBJ2-5	CASAGLAGSETQYF	TGTGCCAGCGCGGGACTAGCGGGATCCGAGACCCAGTACTTC
-	TRBV28	-	TRBJ1-1	CASRWALNTEAFF	TGTGCCAGCAGGTGGGCCTTGAACACTGAAGCTTTCTTT
-	TRBV21-1	-	TRBJ1-1	CASSKNDGEDTEAFF	TGTGCCAGCAGCAAGAACGACGGCGAGGACACTGAAGCTTTCTTT
-	TRBV5-8	-	TRBJ1-4	CASSFGNVGEKLFF	TGTGCCAGCAGCTTCGGGAACGTTGGGGAAAAACTGTTTTTT
-	TRBV18	-	TRBJ2-4	CASSPSREDIQYF	TGTGCCAGCTCACCAAGCAGGGAAGACATTCAGTACTTC
-	TRBV10-3	-	TRBJ2-1	CAISESETWNNEQFF	TGTGCCATCAGTGAGTCGGAGACTTGGAACAATGAGCAGTTCTTC
TRBD2	TRBV3-1/TRBV3-2	-	TRBJ2-5	CASSQGLAGAVETQYF	TGTGCCAGCAGCCAAGGACTAGCGGGGGCAGTAGAGACCCAGTACTTC
TRBD2	TRBV7-6	once	TRBJ2-7	CASSLGRSGLASYEQYF	TGTGCCAGCAGCTTAGGTAGGAGCGGACTAGCCTCCTACGAGCAGTACTTC
-	TRBV27	-	TRBJ2-5	CASSPTGKQETQYF	TGTGCCAGCAGTCCGACAGGAAAGCAAGAGACCCAGTACTTC
-	TRBV7-9	-	TRBJ1-1	CASSLDQATAFF	TGTGCCAGCAGCTTAGATCAGGCAACAGCTTTCTTT
TRBD2	TRBV3-1/TRBV3-2	-	TRBJ2-1	CASSQKAGGPGEQFF	TGTGCCAGCAGCCAAAAAGCGGGAGGGCCGGGTGAGCAGTTCTTC
TRBD1	TRBV2	-	TRBJ2-1	CASRGQEMAISSYNEQFF	TGTGCCAGCAGGGGACAGGAGATGGCAATAAGCTCCTACAATGAGCAGTTCTTC
-	TRBV29-1	-	TRBJ2-3	CSVAGTSTDTQYF	TGCAGCGTTGCCGGGACAAGCACAGATACGCAGTATTTT
-	TRBV7-6	-	TRBJ2-1	CASSESVTAYNEQFF	TGTGCCAGCAGCGAATCCGTGACAGCCTACAATGAGCAGTTCTTC
-	TRBV10-3	-	TRBJ2-5	CATGVNGDSGETQYF	TGTGCCACAGGGGTTAACGGGGATTCAGGGGAGACCCAGTACTTC
-	TRBV19	once	TRBJ2-2	CASSPSVAGELFF	TGTGCCAGTAGTCCATCAGTCGCCGGGGAGCTGTTTTTT
-	TRBV5-3	-	TRBJ1-5	CARSLVPLSNQPQHF	TGTGCCAGAAGCTTGGTTCCCCTTAGCAATCAGCCCCAGCATTTT
TRBD1	TRBV4-1	-	TRBJ2-7	CASSQGGDRGRYEQYF	TGCGCCAGCAGCCAAGGAGGGGACAGGGGGCGGTACGAGCAGTACTTC
-	TRBV12-3/TRBV12-4	once	TRBJ1-2	CASSLSELYGYTF	TGTGCCAGCAGTTTATCCGAACTCTATGGCTACACCTTC
-	TRBV6-2/TRBV6-3	-	TRBJ1-4	CASSNSVATNEKLFF	TGTGCCAGCAGTAATTCGGTTGCAACTAATGAAAAACTGTTTTTT
-	TRBV29-1	few	TRBJ2-7	CSVEDRKSYEQYF	TGCAGCGTTGAGGACAGAAAGTCCTACGAGCAGTACTTC
-	TRBV30	-	TRBJ2-7	CAWSRRQMPYEQYF	TGTGCCTGGAGTAGGAGGCAGATGCCCTACGAGCAGTACTTC
TRBD1	TRBV19	-	TRBJ1-5	CASSPPGQGPPWHF	TGTGCCAGTAGTCCCCCGGGACAGGGGCCCCCTTGGCATTTT
TRBD1	TRBV6-1	once	TRBJ1-5	CASSDFPYRGSNQPQHF	TGTGCCAGCAGTGATTTCCCATACAGGGGTAGCAATCAGCCCCAGCATTTT
TRBD1	TRBV6-2/TRBV6-3	few	TRBJ2-2	CASSDWTGSGELFF	TGTGCCAGCAGTGATTGGACAGGGTCCGGGGAGCTGTTTTTT
TRBD1	TRBV5-6	-	TRBJ2-7	CASSLAGQGAGEQYF	TGTGCCAGCAGCTTGGCCGGGCAGGGGGCTGGCGAGCAGTACTTC
-	TRBV15	-	TRBJ2-5	CATSIQTEETQYF	TGTGCCACCAGCATCCAGACGGAGGAGACCCAGTACTTC
TRBD1	TRBV18	-	TRBJ2-5	CASSAGQDPIIETQYF	TGTGCCAGCTCAGCGGGACAGGATCCCATAATTGAGACCCAGTACTTC
TRBD2	TRBV29-1	few	TRBJ2-1	CSVLAGGPNEQFF	TGCAGCGTCCTAGCGGGAGGCCCAAATGAGCAGTTCTTC
-	TRBV4-3	-	TRBJ2-3	CASSPQSEVSMDTQYF	TGCGCCAGCAGCCCGCAAAGTGAGGTGTCTATGGATACGCAGTATTTT
-	TRBV19	-	TRBJ2-3	CASSISQGMDTQYF	TGTGCCAGTAGTATTTCACAGGGTATGGATACGCAGTATTTT
-	TRBV5-4	few	TRBJ1-3	CASSFGGRGNTIYF	TGTGCCAGCAGTTTTGGGGGCCGAGGAAACACCATATATTTT
-	TRBV6-1	-	TRBJ1-2	CASSDRLNYGYTF	TGTGCCAGCAGTGACAGACTAAACTATGGCTACACCTTC
TRBD2	TRBV7-2	-	TRBJ2-7	CASSQGLAGHEQYF	TGTGCCAGCAGCCAGGGACTAGCGGGCCACGAGCAGTACTTC
-	TRBV11-2	-	TRBJ2-7	CASSFPWGHSSYEQYF	TGTGCCAGCAGCTTCCCGTGGGGCCATAGCTCCTACGAGCAGTACTTC
TRBD1	TRBV24-1	-	TRBJ1-2	CATSDPGTGEYGYTF	TGTGCCACCAGTGATCCCGGGACAGGGGAGTATGGCTACACCTTC
-	TRBV10-2	once	TRBJ1-5	CASSQNSNQPQHF	TGCGCCAGCAGCCAAAATAGCAATCAGCCCCAGCATTTT
-	TRBV19	-	TRBJ2-2	CASSPGRHTGELFF	TGTGCCAGTAGTCCAGGGCGTCACACCGGGGAGCTGTTTTTT
-	TRBV18	-	TRBJ1-1	CASSQRGGTEAFF	TGTGCCAGCTCCCAGCGAGGAGGCACTGAAGCTTTCTTT
-	TRBV19	-	TRBJ1-5	CASSVTVGSGNQPQHF	TGTGCCAGTAGTGTGACAGTGGGGTCGGGCAATCAGCCCCAGCATTTT
-	TRBV20-1	-	TRBJ1-5	CSASPGKQPQHF	TGCAGTGCTAGTCCCGGGAAACAGCCCCAGCATTTT
TRBD2	TRBV2	-	TRBJ2-1	CAKRTSGGANEQFF	TGTGCCAAAAGAACTAGCGGGGGGGCGAATGAGCAGTTCTTC
TRBD1	TRBV28	-	TRBJ2-7	CASTPRRDRGYEQYF	TGTGCCAGTACTCCCCGACGGGACAGGGGGTACGAGCAGTACTTC
-	TRBV18	-	TRBJ1-1	CASSPMDSGSTEAFF	TGTGCCAGCTCACCAATGGACAGCGGGAGCACTGAAGCTTTCTTT
-	TRBV30	-	TRBJ1-5	CAWSVGGDQPQHF	TGTGCCTGGAGTGTAGGGGGGGATCAGCCCCAGCATTTT
-	TRBV3-1/TRBV3-2	-	TRBJ1-2	CASSQGTKNYGYTF	TGTGCCAGCAGCCAGGGGACAAAAAACTATGGCTACACCTTC
-	TRBV6-5	-	TRBJ1-1	CASSYLGHTDTEAFF	TGTGCCAGCAGTTACTTGGGACACACGGACACTGAAGCTTTCTTT
-	TRBV6-5	-	TRBJ2-5	CASSTVEDQETQYF	TGTGCCAGCAGTACCGTAGAGGACCAAGAGACCCAGTACTTC
TRBD1	TRBV5-1	-	TRBJ1-1	CASSTRQGVASEAFF	TGCGCCAGCAGCACACGACAGGGTGTAGCCTCTGAAGCTTTCTTT
TRBD1	TRBV6-5	-	TRBJ1-2	CASQGTGGNYGYTF	TGTGCCAGTCAGGGGACAGGGGGCAACTATGGCTACACCTTC
-	TRBV3-1/TRBV3-2	-	TRBJ2-7	CASSQDQGRTYEQYF	TGTGCCAGCAGCCAAGATCAGGGTAGGACCTACGAGCAGTACTTC